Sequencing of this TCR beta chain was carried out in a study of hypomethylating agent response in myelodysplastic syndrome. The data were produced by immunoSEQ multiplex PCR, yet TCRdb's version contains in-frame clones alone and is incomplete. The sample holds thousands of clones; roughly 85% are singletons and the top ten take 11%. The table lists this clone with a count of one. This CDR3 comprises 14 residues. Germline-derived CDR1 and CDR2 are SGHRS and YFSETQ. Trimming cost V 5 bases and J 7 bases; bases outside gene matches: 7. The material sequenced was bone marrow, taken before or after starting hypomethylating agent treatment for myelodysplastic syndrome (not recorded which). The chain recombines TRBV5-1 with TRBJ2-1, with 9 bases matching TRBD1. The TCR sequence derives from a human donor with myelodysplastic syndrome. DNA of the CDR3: TGCGCCAGCAGACCCGGGACAGGGAAAAATGAGCAGTTCTTC. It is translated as CASRPGTGKNEQFF.